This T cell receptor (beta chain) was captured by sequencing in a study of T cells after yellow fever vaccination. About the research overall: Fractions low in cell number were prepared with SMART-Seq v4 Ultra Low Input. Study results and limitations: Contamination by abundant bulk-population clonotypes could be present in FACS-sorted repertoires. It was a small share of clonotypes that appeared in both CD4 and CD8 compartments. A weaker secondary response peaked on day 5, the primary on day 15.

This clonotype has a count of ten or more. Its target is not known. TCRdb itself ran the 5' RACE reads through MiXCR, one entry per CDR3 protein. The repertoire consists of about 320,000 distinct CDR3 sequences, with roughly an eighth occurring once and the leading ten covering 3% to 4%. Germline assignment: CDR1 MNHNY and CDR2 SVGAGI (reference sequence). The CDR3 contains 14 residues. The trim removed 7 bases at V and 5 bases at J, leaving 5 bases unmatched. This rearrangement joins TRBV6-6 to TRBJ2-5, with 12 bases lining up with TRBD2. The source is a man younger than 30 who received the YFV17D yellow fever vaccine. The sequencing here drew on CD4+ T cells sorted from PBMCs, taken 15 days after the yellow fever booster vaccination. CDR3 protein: CASKTSGGRETQYF. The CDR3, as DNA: TGTGCCAGCAAAACTAGCGGGGGGAGGGAGACCCAGTACTTC.